The clone carrying this TCR beta chain was counted at least ten times. Trimming at V came to 1 base and at J to 6 bases, leaving 10 bases not matched to a gene. Germline loops: CDR1 SGHDT, CDR2 YYEEEE. This CDR3 is 18 amino acids long. The data derive from a study of blood T cells in healthy people across ages. The use of a sample-barcoded 5' primer and a J-beta primer mix characterized a second PCR of 7 to 11 cycles. TCRdb redid the calling of the 5' RACE reads with MiXCR, one entry per CDR3 protein. The data contain 870,000 or so distinct CDR3 sequences, around 30% of them seen just once; the ten biggest clones take up 15% to 20%.

The sequenced sample consisted of blood. The sequence was collected from a woman older than 75 in good health. The J gene is TRBJ2-6, the V gene TRBV5-6, with 10 bases lining up with TRBD1. This chain's CDR3 is CASSLIGQGGGEANVLTF. CDR3 bases: TGTGCCAGCAGCTTGATTGGACAGGGGGGTGGCGAGGCCAACGTCCTGACTTTC.